This TCR beta chain was captured in a study of CD4 T cells in relation to SARS-CoV-2 and coronaviruses. To note about this clone: The antigen remains unidentified.

The method was immunoSEQ multiplex PCR; TCRdb's version includes in-frame clones alone and lacks a portion of them. The repertoire includes about 41,000 clones, nearly 85% of them detected once, and around 1.2% sits in the top ten. Cryopreserved PBMCs were CD4-enriched, then split into naive and memory cells. Germline V gives CDR1 SNHLY, CDR2 FYNNEI. The CDR3 covers 12 residues. Trimming removed 8 bases at V and 3 bases at J, with 10 bases between. The J gene is TRBJ1-2, the V gene TRBV2; D may be TRBD1 (5 bases). Sequenced input: naive CD4+ T cells from PBMCs, cultured in vitro. Subset meaning: naive CD4+ T cells isolated by negative enrichment. The receptor was isolated from an adult with COVID-19. Here the CDR3 reads CASRGVDYGYTF. DNA of the CDR3: TGTGCCAGCCGGGGGGTAGACTATGGCTACACCTTC.